This T cell receptor beta chain was captured in a study of CD8 T cells in Susac syndrome. TCR beta was sequenced from blood CD8+ and CD4+ T cells. The CD8+ and CD4+ T cells were negatively isolated, with the TEMRA cells enriched by FACS. Trimming left V 4 bases short and J 0 bases short, with 16 bases between. This CDR3 contains 15 residues. Germline assignment: CDR1 GTSNPN and CDR2 SVGIG (reference sequence). RNA in amounts of about 0.5 to 1 ug was reverse transcribed with random hexamers. The CDR3 of TCR beta was amplified by immunoSEQ multiplex PCR across 54 Vbeta and 13 Jbeta. Each CDR3 protein gets one entry after TCRdb re-called the immunoSEQ multiplex PCR reads with MiXCR. The data show hundreds of thousands of distinct CDR3 sequences, more than 80% seen once. This clonotype was observed once.

The chain is built from TRBV30 and TRBJ2-7; D is unresolved. The TCR was taken from a human donor with multiple sclerosis. The sequenced sample consisted of CD8+ T cells from PBMCs. CDR3 residues: CAWTPNHESSYEQYF. The CDR3 DNA reads as TGTGCCTGGACGCCCAACCATGAGAGCTCCTACGAGCAGTACTTC.